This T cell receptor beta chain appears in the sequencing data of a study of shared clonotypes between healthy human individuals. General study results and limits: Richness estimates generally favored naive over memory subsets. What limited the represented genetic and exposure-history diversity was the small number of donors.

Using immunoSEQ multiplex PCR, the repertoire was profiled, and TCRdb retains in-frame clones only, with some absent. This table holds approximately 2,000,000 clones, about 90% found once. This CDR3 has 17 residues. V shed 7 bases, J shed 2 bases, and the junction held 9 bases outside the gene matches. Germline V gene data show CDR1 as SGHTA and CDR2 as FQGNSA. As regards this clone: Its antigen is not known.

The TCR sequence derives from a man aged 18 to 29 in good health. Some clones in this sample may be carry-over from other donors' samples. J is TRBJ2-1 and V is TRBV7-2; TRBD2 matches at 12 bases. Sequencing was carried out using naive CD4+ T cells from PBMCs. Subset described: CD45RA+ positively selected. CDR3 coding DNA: TGTGCCAGCACCATGAGGGCTAGCGGGAGGGCCTACAATGAGCAGTTCTTC. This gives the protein CASTMRASGRAYNEQFF.